This TCR beta chain stems from a study of blood T cell repertoires in COVID-19. Study information: Acute and convalescent COVID-19 specimens originated in the United States, Italy and Spain.

One Seattle source followed patients from active infection through their disease course. The germline CDR1 and CDR2 sequences are LNHDA and SQIVND (reference sequence). This CDR3 is 14 amino acids long. The V end was cut by 2 bases, the J end by 0 bases, with 7 bases between. Original processing notes: Estimated nucleated cell counts came from reference gene primer amplification. TCRdb's table, derived via immunoSEQ multiplex PCR, lists solely in-frame clones and lacks some. D and trimming come from the DNA, and the V and J calls and clone size come from that table. The sample includes approximately 230,000 clones, around 89% of them seen just once.

J is TRBJ2-5 and V is TRBV19; tentatively, D is TRBD1 (5 bases). Input material: peripheral blood. This receptor was identified in a woman in her thirties with COVID-19, enrolled during active disease. The CDR3 reads CASSIRQNQETQYF. CDR3 sequence (DNA): TGTGCCAGTAGTATAAGACAGAACCAAGAGACCCAGTACTTC.